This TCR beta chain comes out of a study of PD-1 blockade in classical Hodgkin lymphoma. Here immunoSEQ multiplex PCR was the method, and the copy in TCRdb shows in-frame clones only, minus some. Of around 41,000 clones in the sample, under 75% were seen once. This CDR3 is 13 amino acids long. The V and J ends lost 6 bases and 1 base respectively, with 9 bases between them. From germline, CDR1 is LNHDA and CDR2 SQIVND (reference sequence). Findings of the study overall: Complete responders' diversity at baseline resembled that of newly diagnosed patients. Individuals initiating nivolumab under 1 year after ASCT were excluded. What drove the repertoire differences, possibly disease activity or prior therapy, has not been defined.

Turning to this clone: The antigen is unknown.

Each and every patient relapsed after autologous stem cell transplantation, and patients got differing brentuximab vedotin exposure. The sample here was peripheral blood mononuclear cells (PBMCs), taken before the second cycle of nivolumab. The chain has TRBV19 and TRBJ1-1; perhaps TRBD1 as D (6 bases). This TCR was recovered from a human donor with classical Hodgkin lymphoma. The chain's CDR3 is CASRQDRNTEAFF. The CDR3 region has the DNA TGTGCCAGTAGACAGGACAGGAACACTGAAGCTTTCTTT.